This T cell receptor beta chain was sequenced for a study of T-cell memory formation after mild COVID-19 (TCRdb year 2021). The study in broad terms: TCR sequence clusters from the two donors were largely donor specific. In a couple of donors, T-cell clones that expanded and contracted after mild COVID-19 were followed by sequencing TCRalpha and TCRbeta repertoires longitudinally. Two young, previously healthy adult volunteers made up the cohort, one male and one female.

CDR1 and CDR2 are read off the germline V gene as SGHAT and FQNNGV. The CDR3 spans 13 residues, from the cysteine through the phenylalanine. Here the CDR3 DNA is all that survives: 39 bases in frame from base 1. V sheds 3 bases and J sheds 9 bases, leaving 12 bases between their ends. PBMCs were isolated by Ficoll-Paque density gradient centrifugation. TCRdb lists the instrument as Illumina NovaSeq 6000. Using 5'RACE with constant-segment primers, TCRalpha and TCRbeta cDNA libraries were constructed, with sample barcodes and unique molecular identifiers added in the process. Trizol reagent was used to extract RNA from every sample. Library amplification was performed in two PCR steps, and a second sample barcode and Illumina TruSeq adapters were introduced in the second step. Libraries were sequenced on an Illumina NovaSeq with 2 x 150 bp paired-end reads. In the original analysis: Demultiplexing of reads and collapsing into UMI-guided consensus sequences were performed with migec v1.2.7. Using mixcr v2.1.11, UMI consensuses were aligned to TRA and TRB V and J templates and then assembled into clonotypes. Expanded or contracted clonotypes were those called significant by both edgeR and NoisET, with noise models trained on biological replicates. For edgeR calls, a false discovery rate-adjusted p below 0.01 and a log2 fold-change threshold of 1 were applied. PCA with hierarchical clustering of max-normalized trajectories of the 1000 most abundant clonotypes was used as exploratory dynamics analysis. The CD4 or CD8 phenotype of responding clones was assigned using the separately sequenced CD4+ and CD8+ repertoires. In-frame beta chains were kept once TCRdb had trimmed the public reads at Q25 with fastp and called clones with MiXCR. For every CDR3 protein sequence, its rows merge into one entry that carries the most common genes and DNA. What appears here as the V and J calls and clone size reflects TCRdb's work, not the paper's. This sample holds hundreds of thousands of distinct CDR3 sequences; around 15% were observed only once. The ten most abundant clones make up less than 10% of the sample.

General findings and caveats noted by the study authors: Some responding clones were detected in pre-infection memory, which suggested that pre-existing cross-reactive memory T cells had joined the SARS-CoV-2 response. Clones that contracted from day 15 to 85 showed balanced CD4/CD8 phenotypes, whereas a second wave of clones that expanded from day 15 to 37 leaned towards CD4+. Whether the second-wave clones peaking on day 37 were SARS-CoV-2 specific was not confirmed. Only a couple of mild cases were covered in the study, and larger cohorts including severe cases with pre-infection samples were considered necessary. Contracting CD4+ clones were found mainly in CM and EM memory subsets, while CD8+ clones were enriched in EMRA.

A word on this clonotype: The specificity of this receptor is unknown. No base quality values were provided; no much bigger clone lies one nucleotide off.

Here the chain combines TRBV11-2 and TRBJ2-1; the D gene assignment is ambiguous. The sequenced sample was PBMCs or a T cell subset sorted from them (not recorded which). The clonotype originates from an adult woman who had mild COVID-19 (a few samples of this study predate the infection). The sample titles of this study are shuffled in the database, so cell type and time point are left out; the donor was told from shared clones. At the DNA level, the sequence is TGTGCCAGCAGCTTTCCCCCGATCCGTGAGCAGTTCTTC. Its protein reads: CASSFPPIREQFF. With all but the CDR3 taken from the reference TRBV11-2 and TRBJ2-1 genes, the full variable domain is: EAGVAQSPRYKIIEKRQSVAFWCNPISGHATLYWYQQILGQGPKLLIQFQNNGVVDDSQLPKDRFSAERLKGVDSTLKIQPAKLEDSAVYLCASSFPPIREQFFGPGTRLTVL.